One and the same sample provided the 26 T cell receptor beta chains below, sequenced in a study of shared clonotypes between healthy human individuals. The naive CD8 population came from CD45RO-negative cells selected for CCR7, without terminally differentiated effector memory CD45RA+ cells. Using immunoSEQ multiplex PCR, the repertoire was profiled, and TCRdb retains in-frame clones only, with some absent. Of roughly 2,000,000 clones listed, around 95% are singletons. The sequencing sample was made of naive CD8+ T cells from PBMCs. The source is a man younger than 35 in good health. Some clones in this sample may be carry-over from other donors' samples.

The J gene is TRBJ2-2, the V gene TRBV27; tentative D call: TRBD2 (6 bases). The germline V gene has CDR1 MNHEY and CDR2 SMNVEV (reference sequence). V lost 1 base to trimming and J lost 0 bases, with 9 bases between them. The CDR3 spans 16 residues. CDR3 region: CASSLLDYANTGELFF. The CDR3 DNA reads as TGTGCCAGCAGTTTATTGGACTACGCGAACACCGGGGAGCTGTTTTTT.

This sequence joins TRBV7-9 and TRBJ2-5; maybe TRBD1 (6 bases). Per the germline V gene, CDR1 is SEHNR and CDR2 is FQNEAQ (reference sequence). V lost 2 bases to trimming and J lost 5 bases, with 18 bases between them. There are 16 residues in the CDR3. CDR3 DNA sequence: TGTGCCAGCAGCTTAAACAGGGCTGGGCCCAGGGAGACCCAGTACTTC. Translating gives CASSLNRAGPRETQYF.

The chain employs TRBV25-1 and TRBJ2-1; D perhaps matches TRBD1 (5 bases). The germline CDR1 and CDR2 sequences are MGHDK and SYGVNS. Trimming shortened V by 2 bases and J by 8 bases, and 16 bases separated the two germline ends. The CDR3 extends over 15 amino acids. CDR3 bases: TGTGCCAGCAGTGAACTGACCAGGGATGGGGATGAGCAGTTCTTC. It is translated as CASSELTRDGDEQFF.

V usage is TRBV6-1 and J usage is TRBJ2-7; 8 nucleotides match TRBD1. Germline CDR1 reads MNHNS; CDR2 reads SASEGT. The CDR3 runs 15 residues. With V trimmed by 5 bases and J by 3 bases, 9 bases remained unmatched. CDR3 DNA: TGTGCCAGCAGTCCCGTGCGGGACAGGCTCTACGAGCAGTACTTC. It specifies CASSPVRDRLYEQYF.

The chain links TRBV5-4 to TRBJ2-7, with a possible D match to TRBD2 (7 bases). The germline V gene has CDR1 SGHNT and CDR2 YYREEE (reference sequence). The CDR3 has 18 residues. Trimming shortened V by 4 bases and J by 7 bases, and 30 bases separated the two germline ends. The CDR3 nucleotides are TGTGCCAGCAGCACCTCCCCCCCTAGCGGCCCAAGGGGGAGGGAGCAGTACTTC. This codes for CASSTSPPSGPRGREQYF.

The chain is built from TRBV6-5 and TRBJ2-7; TRBD2 aligns across 7 bases. Per germline, CDR1 MNHEY and CDR2 SVGAGI. The CDR3 extends over 14 amino acids. Trimming removed 6 bases from V and 7 bases from J; junction bases left unmatched: 12. The CDR3 here is CASSFREADGEQYF. In DNA, the CDR3 is TGTGCCAGCAGCTTCCGGGAGGCGGACGGAGAGCAGTACTTC.

The chain is built from TRBV6-5 and TRBJ1-1, with 7 bases lining up with TRBD1. Germline trimming cut 0 bases from V and 4 bases from J; bases unmatched to any gene: 5. Germline values: CDR1 MNHEY, CDR2 SVGAGI. This CDR3 is 15 amino acids long. CDR3: CASSYSNRGITEAFF. DNA of the CDR3: TGTGCCAGCAGTTACTCAAACAGGGGAATCACTGAAGCTTTCTTT.

On this clone itself: This sample also contains other DNA sequences that code for the same CDR3. V usage is TRBV7-9 and J usage is TRBJ2-1, with D maybe TRBD2 (5 bases). The ends were cut back, 1 base at V and 10 bases at J, with 8 bases in the middle. The CDR3 runs 12 residues. The germline V gene encodes CDR1 SEHNR and CDR2 FQNEAQ (reference sequence). The CDR3 coding sequence is TGTGCCAGCAGCTTAGGCACGGGGGAGCAGTTCTTC. Translated: CASSLGTGEQFF.

The CDR3 spells CASSTRTADQPQHF. The CDR3, as DNA: TGTGCCAGCAGTACCAGGACTGCGGATCAGCCCCAGCATTTT. V is TRBV28 and J is TRBJ1-5; D is unresolved. Trimming pared 5 bases from V and 5 bases from J, leaving 13 bases between. Germline CDR1 MDHEN, CDR2 SYDVKM. This CDR3 is built from 14 residues.

The chain combines TRBV7-9 with TRBJ1-1; D unresolved. Germline CDR1 is SEHNR and CDR2 is FQNEAQ (reference sequence). Trimming cost V 1 base and J 7 bases, with 10 bases left between them. The CDR3 is 13 amino acids. The CDR3 sequence is CASSLGSPVEAFF. CDR3 bases: TGTGCCAGCAGCTTAGGGTCCCCGGTTGAAGCTTTCTTT.

This rearrangement joins TRBV9 to TRBJ2-2, with D possibly being TRBD2 (6 bases). This CDR3 contains 16 residues. CDR1 is SGDLS, CDR2 YYNGEE, per germline. V lost 0 bases, J lost 0 bases, and 9 bases lay in between. The CDR3 is CASSVGGDPNTGELFF. CDR3 DNA sequence: TGTGCCAGCAGCGTAGGCGGGGATCCGAACACCGGGGAGCTGTTTTTT.

Only one count was recorded for this clone. The rearrangement uses TRBV5-6 and TRBJ2-1, with 10 bases identical to TRBD1. Germline CDR1 and CDR2: SGHDT and YYEEEE. The J segment lost 5 bases and the V segment lost 4 bases, leaving 3 bases of the junction unmatched. The CDR3 covers 14 residues. The CDR3 spells CASSLGQGNNEQFF. CDR3 bases: TGTGCCAGCAGCCTGGGACAGGGGAACAATGAGCAGTTCTTC.

The chain uses TRBV27 and TRBJ2-7; perhaps TRBD1 as D (6 bases). Germline assignment: CDR1 MNHEY and CDR2 SMNVEV (reference sequence). The V and J ends lost 8 bases and 5 bases respectively, with 19 bases between them. This CDR3 is 14 amino acids long. The CDR3 sequence is CASGKGHGAHEQYF. The CDR3 nucleotides are TGTGCCAGCGGAAAGGGACATGGCGCGCACGAGCAGTACTTC.

This clone has more than one count but fewer than ten. The chain combines TRBV2 with TRBJ1-2; D is ambiguous. Germline-derived CDR1 and CDR2 are SNHLY and FYNNEI. The CDR3 has 12 residues. The V gene lost 4 bases and the J gene lost 1 base, with 4 bases spanning the gap. CDR3 protein: CASSVINYGYTF. The CDR3 DNA is TGTGCCAGCAGTGTCATTAACTATGGCTACACCTTC.

The rearrangement uses TRBV5-6 and TRBJ1-2; no firm D call. Looked up from germline, CDR1 is SGHDT and CDR2 is YYEEEE. The CDR3 is 13 amino acids. V was trimmed by 0 bases and J by 3 bases, leaving 6 bases between them. DNA for the CDR3: TGTGCCAGCAGCTTGGGGACTCACTATGGCTACACCTTC. This sequence encodes CASSLGTHYGYTF.

V and J are TRBV28 and TRBJ2-1; D may be TRBD1 (6 bases). Germline V lookup: CDR1 MDHEN, CDR2 SYDVKM. CDR3 size: 14 residues. Trimming took off 6 bases at V and 7 bases at J, with 16 bases between the two ends. CDR3 region: CASSLIYQGNEQFF. The CDR3 DNA sequence: TGTGCCAGCAGCCTCATTTATCAGGGGAATGAGCAGTTCTTC.

The chain links TRBV28 to TRBJ2-1; the match to TRBD2 covers 11 bases. The CDR3 length is 20 residues. V shed 3 bases, J shed 7 bases, and the junction held 20 bases outside the gene matches. The germline V gene encodes CDR1 MDHEN and CDR2 SYDVKM. The CDR3 protein is CASSFRELWELAGVSNEQFF. The CDR3 DNA is TGTGCCAGCAGTTTTCGTGAACTATGGGAACTAGCGGGAGTATCGAATGAGCAGTTCTTC. The variable domain in full, completed from reference TRBV28 and TRBJ2-1, reads DVKVTQSSRYLVKRTGEKVFLECVQDMDHENMFWYRQDPGLGLRLIYFSYDVKMKEKGDIPEGYSVSREKKERFSLILESASTNQTSMYLCASSFRELWELAGVSNEQFFGPGTRLTVL.

The rearrangement joins TRBV29-1 to TRBJ2-1; TRBD2 aligns across 9 bases. CDR3 length: 14 amino acids. Germline V gene data show CDR1 as SQVTM and CDR2 as ANQGSEA. V was pared by 6 bases and J by 10 bases, with 13 bases of the junction left unmatched. The CDR3: CSVPSGMTIGEQFF. CDR3 DNA sequence: TGCAGCGTCCCTAGCGGGATGACCATAGGGGAGCAGTTCTTC.

The J gene is TRBJ2-5, the V gene TRBV7-2; 9 bases agree with TRBD2. The CDR3 consists of 14 residues. The V gene end was trimmed by 5 bases and the J gene end by 4 bases; junction bases not matched to a gene: 5. Germline V gene sequence: CDR1 SGHTA, CDR2 FQGNSA. The DNA of the CDR3 is TGTGCCAGCAGCCCGGGCGGGAGGGGAGAGACCCAGTACTTC. Protein: CASSPGGRGETQYF.

This clone was seen just once. The rearrangement links TRBV2 to TRBJ1-5; D is unclear. Germline CDR1 SNHLY, CDR2 FYNNEI. V was shortened by 4 bases and J by 5 bases, with 9 bases between the two germline ends. The CDR3 is made up of 13 amino acids. This CDR3 is CASSAEGHQPQHF. CDR3 coding DNA: TGTGCCAGCAGTGCAGAGGGTCATCAGCCCCAGCATTTT.

This rearrangement joins TRBV9 to TRBJ1-5, with TRBD1 identical over 8 bases. Germline-derived CDR1 and CDR2 are SGDLS and YYNGEE. This CDR3 region has 15 residues. Trimming removed 4 bases from V and 3 bases from J; junction bases left unmatched: 6. The DNA for the CDR3 is TGTGCCAGCAGCCAAACAGGGGGGAACAATCAGCCCCAGCATTTT. Protein: CASSQTGGNNQPQHF. Together with reference TRBV9 and TRBJ1-5, the CDR3 gives the full variable domain: DSGVTQTPKHLITATGQRVTLRCSPRSGDLSVYWYQQSLDQGLQFLIQYYNGEERAKGNILERFSAQQFPDLHSELNLSSLELGDSALYFCASSQTGGNNQPQHFGDGTRLSIL.

V is TRBV19 and J is TRBJ2-1, with a tentative D call TRBD2 (6 bases). Germline V gene lookup returns CDR1 LNHDA and CDR2 SQIVND (reference sequence). Trimming took off 6 bases at V and 5 bases at J, with 17 bases between the two ends. This CDR3 contains 15 residues. CDR3 residues: CASSRPREINNEQFF. The CDR3 DNA sequence: TGTGCCAGTAGCCGGCCACGGGAGATCAACAATGAGCAGTTCTTC.

This chain uses TRBV28 with TRBJ1-1, with D tentatively TRBD1 (6 bases). Trimming took 5 bases from V and 5 from J, leaving 18 bases between them. This CDR3 spans 15 amino acids. The V gene's germline CDR1 is MDHEN and CDR2 SYDVKM. CDR3 sequence: CASSAYRDSGTEAFF. The CDR3 DNA reads TGTGCCAGCAGTGCCTACAGGGATTCGGGGACTGAAGCTTTCTTT.

This clone was detected only once. The CDR3 nucleotides read TGCGCCAGCAGCCCCAAACTAGCGGGAGAGGAGACCCAGTACTTC. Its protein is CASSPKLAGEETQYF. The J gene is TRBJ2-5, the V gene TRBV10-2, with 11 nucleotides matching TRBD2. The CDR3 has 15 residues. The V gene end was trimmed by 6 bases and the J gene end by 5 bases; junction bases not matched to a gene: 8. Germline V lookup: CDR1 WSHSY, CDR2 SAAADI.

J is TRBJ2-5 and V is TRBV15; 8 positions agree with TRBD2. Germline V gives CDR1 LNHNV, CDR2 YYDKDF (reference sequence). Germline trimming cut 8 bases from V and 6 bases from J; bases unmatched to any gene: 14. This CDR3 spans 15 amino acids. Here the CDR3 reads CATSYGGLAGQTQYF. Here the CDR3 DNA reads TGTGCCACCTCCTACGGGGGGCTAGCGGGTCAGACCCAGTACTTC.

This chain uses TRBV10-1 with TRBJ2-1, with 13 bases that match TRBD2. This CDR3 has 15 residues. The J segment lost 8 bases and the V segment lost 5 bases, leaving 6 bases of the junction unmatched. The germline CDR1 and CDR2 sequences are WNHNN and SYGVQD (reference sequence). CDR3 DNA: TGCGCCAGCAGTACTACTAGCGGGAGGGCCGATGAGCAGTTCTTC. Its protein is CASSTTSGRADEQFF.